What follows are 28 T cell receptor beta chains derived from one specimen sequenced in a study of response to subunit inactivated influenza vaccine. Each CDR3 protein gets one entry after TCRdb re-called the RT-PCR reads with MiXCR. The sample lists 600,000 to 700,000 distinct CDR3 sequences, around 15% seen once, with approximately 7.6% in the top ten. The source was PBMCs from blood, collected 14 to 15 days before vaccination. The receptors were sampled from a man in his fifties who received an inactivated influenza vaccine.

This clonotype has just one count. The chain links TRBV6-2 or TRBV6-3 to TRBJ2-4, with D possibly called TRBD1 or TRBD2 (5 bases each). The V and J ends lost 1 base and 1 base respectively, with 8 bases between them. Germline V gene lookup returns CDR1 MNHEY and CDR2 SVGEGT. This CDR3 has 15 residues. The CDR3: CASSYFGDAKNIQYF. Here the CDR3 DNA reads TGTGCCAGCAGTTACTTCGGGGACGCCAAAAACATTCAGTACTTC.

This clonotype has just a few counts. The genes are TRBV27 and TRBJ2-1, with D possibly being TRBD2 (6 bases). Germline CDR1 MNHEY, CDR2 SMNVEV (reference sequence). Trimming stripped 5 bases from V and 2 bases from J, with 13 bases between. This CDR3 is 15 amino acids long. The CDR3 bases are TGTGCCAGCAGTCGGGACTTCCCTCCCTACAATGAGCAGTTCTTC. Protein sequence: CASSRDFPPYNEQFF.

This clonotype was seen at least ten times. This chain uses TRBV12-3 or TRBV12-4 with TRBJ1-5; D unclear. V was cut by 3 bases and J by 2 bases, with 14 bases left in between. The CDR3 loop spans 16 amino acids. Here the CDR3 DNA reads TGTGCCAGCAGTTTCCCGGGAATGGCCGGCAATCAGCCCCAGCATTTT. As protein: CASSFPGMAGNQPQHF.

A remark on this clonotype: A much larger clone differs from this one at a single base, so this may be a read error. The chain couples TRBV7-9 to TRBJ1-2, with a tentative D call TRBD1 (5 bases). The CDR3 runs 14 residues. Germline values: CDR1 SEHNR, CDR2 FQNEAQ (reference sequence). Deletions cut 2 bases from V and 6 bases from J, with 13 bases between. The CDR3 DNA sequence: TGTGCCAGCAGCTTATCAGGGACTGACCATGGCTACACCTTC. Its translation is CASSLSGTDHGYTF.

This clonotype was recorded a few times. The chain joins TRBV4-3 to TRBJ2-7; TRBD1 matches at 8 bases. From germline, CDR1 is LGHNA and CDR2 YSLEER. This CDR3 is built from 16 residues. The trim removed 2 bases at V and 6 bases at J, leaving 12 bases unmatched. The CDR3 DNA is TGCGCCAGCAGCCAATATTTTGGACAGGGTATTACCGAGCAGTACTTC. This encodes CASSQYFGQGITEQYF.

The genes are TRBV9 and TRBJ2-2; D possibly corresponds to TRBD2 (6 bases). CDR1 SGDLS and CDR2 YYNGEE come from the germline V gene. V was shortened by 0 bases and J by 7 bases, with 16 bases between the two germline ends. This CDR3 has 16 residues. The CDR3, as DNA: TGTGCCAGCAGCGTAGGGCGGCTAGCGATAGGCGGGGAGCTGTTTTTT. This encodes CASSVGRLAIGGELFF.

This clonotype was picked up a small number of times. The chain has TRBV12-3 or TRBV12-4 and TRBJ2-7; tentative D call: TRBD1 (5 bases). Trimming shortened V by 4 bases and J by 6 bases, and 10 bases separated the two germline ends. The CDR3 has 12 residues. CDR3 amino acids: CASSWVQGEQYF. The CDR3 DNA follows: TGTGCCAGCAGTTGGGTGCAGGGCGAGCAGTACTTC.

This clonotype was observed a handful of times. The CDR3, as DNA: TGTGCCAGCAGGCCTTGGACACTTGGGTCTGGGGCCAACGTCCTGACTTTC. Encoded protein: CASRPWTLGSGANVLTF. The chain recombines TRBV6-1 with TRBJ2-6, with TRBD1 as a possible D gene (5 bases). Trimming shortened V by 6 bases and J by 1 base, and 16 bases separated the two germline ends. Germline CDR1 reads MNHNS; CDR2 reads SASEGT. This CDR3 is 17 amino acids long.

Only a few counts were recorded for this clonotype. The rearrangement links TRBV29-1 to TRBJ2-7, with 9 bases that match TRBD2. V shed 6 bases, J shed 3 bases, and the junction held 3 bases outside the gene matches. CDR1 SQVTM and CDR2 ANQGSEA come from the germline V gene. The CDR3 covers 12 residues. CDR3 region: CSVASGDYEQYF. CDR3 bases: TGCAGCGTGGCTAGCGGGGACTACGAGCAGTACTTC.

Details on this clonotype: Germline is not matched at one junction end, which may reflect a read error. The chain combines TRBV7-2 with TRBJ2-3; 11 positions agree with TRBD2. Looked up from germline, CDR1 is SGHTA and CDR2 is FQGNSA. This CDR3 region has 17 residues. The CDR3 spells CASSLASGGLQADTQYF. Here the CDR3 DNA reads TGTGCCAGCAGCCTAGCTAGCGGGGGGCTCCAGGCAGATACGCAGTATTTT. Supplemented by reference TRBV7-2 and TRBJ2-3, the full variable domain reads GAGVSQSPSNKVTEKGKDVELRCDPISGHTALYWYRQSLGQGLEFLIYFQGNSAPDKSGLPSDRFSAERTGGSVSTLTIQRTQQEDSAVYLCASSLASGGLQADTQYFGPGTRLTVL.

The chain employs TRBV30 and TRBJ2-7, with 7 bases aligning to TRBD2. This CDR3 contains 12 residues. The germline CDR1 and CDR2 sequences are GTSNPN and SVGIG (reference sequence). The J segment lost 6 bases and the V segment lost 5 bases, leaving 7 bases of the junction unmatched. The CDR3 loop is CAWGAGRVEQYF. CDR3 nucleotides: TGTGCCTGGGGAGCGGGACGTGTCGAGCAGTACTTC.

This clonotype was seen many times. The chain employs TRBV6-1 and TRBJ2-6; D possibly corresponds to TRBD2 (7 bases). Trimming pared 5 bases from V and 4 bases from J, leaving 12 bases between. The length of the CDR3 is 15 residues. CDR1 MNHNS and CDR2 SASEGT come from the germline V gene. The CDR3 here is CASSRGGVGANVLTF. The CDR3 DNA reads as TGTGCCAGCAGTAGAGGGGGGGTAGGGGCCAACGTCCTGACTTTC.

The V gene is TRBV29-1, the J gene TRBJ2-1, with 9 bases matching TRBD2. With V trimmed by 5 bases and J by 0 bases, 8 bases remained unmatched. This CDR3 has 16 amino acids. CDR1 and CDR2 from the germline V gene are SQVTM and ANQGSEA. This CDR3 is CSVKLAAGGSYNEQFF. The CDR3 DNA sequence: TGCAGCGTTAAACTAGCAGCGGGAGGCTCCTACAATGAGCAGTTCTTC.

In its sample, this clonotype was seen a few times. The rearrangement joins TRBV18 to TRBJ2-1; D gene ambiguous. In germline, CDR1 is KGHSH, CDR2 LQKENI. With 1 base removed from V and 8 bases from J, the gap between germline ends came to 9 bases. The CDR3 has 13 residues. The CDR3 protein is CASSPRSADEQFF. CDR3 nucleotide sequence: TGTGCCAGCTCACCACGGTCGGCCGATGAGCAGTTCTTC.

The J gene is TRBJ2-5, the V gene TRBV11-2; 9 nucleotides agree with TRBD2. CDR1 is SGHAT, CDR2 FQNNGV, per germline. The J segment lost 5 bases and the V segment lost 5 bases, leaving 9 bases of the junction unmatched. The CDR3 totals 15 residues. In DNA, the CDR3 is TGTGCCAGCAGCCCCCGGGCTAGCGGGGCGGAGACCCAGTACTTC. Protein sequence: CASSPRASGAETQYF.

This clonotype was seen only a few times. This sequence joins TRBV4-3 and TRBJ2-7, with D possibly being TRBD1 (5 bases). CDR1 is LGHNA, CDR2 YSLEER, per germline. V was clipped by 0 bases and J by 5 bases, with 11 bases between them. The CDR3 loop spans 14 amino acids. This chain's CDR3 is CASSQDVRANEQYF. The CDR3 coding sequence is TGCGCCAGCAGCCAAGATGTCAGGGCCAACGAGCAGTACTTC.

This clonotype occurred a few times. The chain couples TRBV12-3 or TRBV12-4 to TRBJ1-6; 7 nucleotides line up with TRBD1. J was trimmed by 10 bases and V by 7 bases; bases with no gene match: 4. This CDR3 region has 12 residues. CDR3 region: CASNRGDSPLHF. The CDR3 region has the DNA TGTGCCAGCAACAGGGGCGACTCACCCCTCCACTTT.

This chain uses TRBV12-3 or TRBV12-4 with TRBJ1-6, with D hard to call. Trimming pared 5 bases from V and 10 bases from J, leaving 12 bases between. The CDR3 totals 13 residues. The CDR3 spells CASSLRIRSPLHF. CDR3 DNA: TGTGCCAGCAGTCTCAGGATTAGGTCACCCCTCCACTTT.

This sequence joins TRBV12-3 or TRBV12-4 and TRBJ2-2, with TRBD1 matching over 7 bases. The CDR3 runs 16 residues. Trimming removed 6 bases from V and 5 bases from J; junction bases left unmatched: 12. CDR3 sequence (DNA): TGTGCCAGCAGCCCCAAAGGGACAGTTGGAACCGGGGAGCTGTTTTTT. This encodes CASSPKGTVGTGELFF.

This clonotype came up a few times. The chain employs TRBV19 and TRBJ2-2; 10 bases match TRBD1. Germline CDR1 is LNHDA and CDR2 is SQIVND (reference sequence). The V segment lost 7 bases and the J segment 5 bases; nucleotides outside the gene matches: 7. CDR3 length: 15 amino acids. DNA for the CDR3: TGTGCCAGTATTCGGACAGGGGGTAGAACCGGGGAGCTGTTTTTT. Translating it yields CASIRTGGRTGELFF.

In this sample, this clonotype turned up many times. The V gene is TRBV7-8, the J gene TRBJ1-4; D might be TRBD1 (5 bases). The CDR3 contains 18 residues. The germline CDR1 and CDR2 sequences are SGHVS and FQNEAQ. V gave up 0 bases and J gave up 2 bases, with 16 bases separating them. The CDR3 is CASSLAFEGESTNEKLFF. The CDR3 DNA reads TGTGCCAGCAGCTTAGCGTTTGAAGGGGAGAGCACTAATGAAAAACTGTTTTTT. Full variable domain (missing parts from reference TRBV7-8 and TRBJ1-4): GAGVSQSPRYKVAKRGQDVALRCDPISGHVSLFWYQQALGQGPEFLTYFQNEAQLDKSGLPSDRFFAERPEGSVSTLKIQRTQQEDSAVYLCASSLAFEGESTNEKLFFGSGTQLSVL.

This clonotype was observed a few times. The rearrangement joins TRBV4-2 to TRBJ1-5, with TRBD1 identical over 10 bases. Germline-derived CDR1 and CDR2 are LGHNA and YNFKEQ. V was pared by 4 bases and J by 5 bases, with 5 bases of the junction left unmatched. This CDR3 spans 15 amino acids. The CDR3 loop is CASSRSGTGDQPQHF. The CDR3 region has the DNA TGTGCCAGCAGCCGTTCCGGGACAGGGGATCAGCCCCAGCATTTT.

This clonotype has more than one count but fewer than ten. The chain has TRBV29-1 and TRBJ1-1; 8 bases agree with TRBD1. In germline, CDR1 is SQVTM, CDR2 ANQGSEA. The CDR3 consists of 13 residues. V gave up 5 bases and J gave up 2 bases; unmatched junction bases: 4. CDR3 DNA: TGCAGCGTTCGGACAGGGTTAAACACTGAAGCTTTCTTT. This sequence encodes CSVRTGLNTEAFF.

V and J are TRBV15 and TRBJ1-1; maybe TRBD1 (5 bases). Between the trimmed V and J ends, which lost 5 bases and 5 bases, there was a span of 12 bases. This CDR3 is 13 amino acids long. Germline CDR1 is LNHNV and CDR2 is YYDKDF (reference sequence). The CDR3 loop is CATSRGGETEAFF. The CDR3 DNA follows: TGTGCCACCAGCCGGGGGGGTGAGACTGAAGCTTTCTTT. The whole variable domain, remainder taken from reference TRBV15 and TRBJ1-1, is DAMVIQNPRYQVTQFGKPVTLSCSQTLNHNVMYWYQQKSSQAPKLLFHYYDKDFNNEADTPDNFQSRRPNTSFCFLDIRSPGLGDTAMYLCATSRGGETEAFFGQGTRLTVV.

This rearrangement joins TRBV7-2 to TRBJ1-2; D call uncertain. Germline V CDR1 and CDR2: SGHTA, FQGNSA. This CDR3 has 15 amino acids. Trimming cost V 0 bases and J 3 bases, with 11 bases left between them. CDR3 region: CASSLAFRADYGYTF. The CDR3 DNA is TGTGCCAGCAGCTTAGCCTTTAGGGCAGACTATGGCTACACCTTC. Using reference TRBV7-2 and TRBJ1-2 for the parts outside the CDR3, the full variable domain is GAGVSQSPSNKVTEKGKDVELRCDPISGHTALYWYRQSLGQGLEFLIYFQGNSAPDKSGLPSDRFSAERTGGSVSTLTIQRTQQEDSAVYLCASSLAFRADYGYTFGSGTRLTVV.

The chain links TRBV6-2 or TRBV6-3 to TRBJ1-1; 10 bases map to TRBD1. V shed 6 bases and J 5 bases; nucleotides not matched to a gene: 9. The CDR3 runs to 15 residues. Germline V gene data show CDR1 as MNHEY and CDR2 as SVGEGT. Written as DNA, the CDR3 is TGTGCCAGCAGCCCCAGACAGGGGGCGCGGACTGAAGCTTTCTTT. It is translated as CASSPRQGARTEAFF.

J is TRBJ2-7 and V is TRBV2, with 8 nucleotides matching TRBD2. Germline CDR1 is SNHLY and CDR2 is FYNNEI. Trimming cost V 6 bases and J 6 bases; bases outside gene matches: 13. This CDR3 has 15 amino acids. The CDR3 reads CASREPGLGFGEQYF. DNA for the CDR3: TGTGCCAGCAGAGAACCGGGACTAGGGTTTGGCGAGCAGTACTTC. The full variable domain, with the rest looked up from reference TRBV2 and TRBJ2-7, is EPEVTQTPSHQVTQMGQEVILRCVPISNHLYFYWYRQILGQKVEFLVSFYNNEISEKSEIFDDQFSVERPDGSNFTLKIRSTKLEDSAMYFCASREPGLGFGEQYFGPGTRLTVT.

This clonotype was counted a few times. The chain is built from TRBV5-1 and TRBJ2-2, with 14 bases that match TRBD2. CDR1 is SGHRS and CDR2 is YFSETQ in the germline V gene. Losses at the gene ends were 2 bases for V and 0 bases for J; bases not matched to a gene: 9. This CDR3 is 20 amino acids long. Here the CDR3 DNA reads TGCGCCAGCAGCTTATTACCGGGACTAGCGGGGGCTACGAACACCGGGGAGCTGTTTTTT. Translating it yields CASSLLPGLAGATNTGELFF.